This paragraph covers one T cell receptor (beta chain) sequence. Its antigen is as yet unknown. At one boundary the junction diverges from the germline segment, which might be a read error. This CDR3 is built from 15 residues. The V gene's germline CDR1 is SGHNT and CDR2 YENEEA. These data originate in a study of tumor-infiltrating lymphocytes in primary liver carcinoma. For the study at large: Staging placed the tumors at T1-T3 N0M0, and they measured roughly 4 to 10 cm across. General study results and limits: Tumor-adjacent and tumor-blood pairs shared a smaller degree of overlap than tumor region pairs.

TCR beta cDNA came from 400 to 500 ng total RNA, primed with a constant-region primer. Construction of TCR beta libraries relied on three successive nested multiplex PCR rounds employing slightly modified ARM-PCR. Rounds one and two of PCR, each of around 9 cycles, were primed with TRBV1-TRBV30 forward primers and a C-beta reverse primer. TCRdb used MiXCR to reprocess the multiplex PCR reads, holding one entry per CDR3 protein. Among 100,000 to 150,000 distinct CDR3 sequences listed, 64% were seen once. Bulk tissue was left unsorted, and RNA and DNA were co-extracted from about 20-30 mg of it. Five separate regions per tumor were sampled.

The material sequenced was liver tumor tissue from sampling region 3. The subset is: tumor region T3, left-lateral pole. The TCR was taken from a woman aged 55-69 years with primary liver carcinoma and hepatitis B virus infection. This rearrangement joins TRBV11-3 to TRBJ2-1; TRBD2 agrees at 8 bases. CDR3: CASNLRGSGNNEQSF. The CDR3 region has the DNA TGTGCCAGCAACCTTCGGGGTAGCGGGAACAATGAGCAGTCCTTC. Variable domain in full (rest from reference TRBV11-3 and TRBJ2-1): EAGVVQSPRYKIIEKKQPVAFWCNPISGHNTLYWYLQNLGQGPELLIRYENEEAVDDSQLPKDRFSAERLKGVDSTLKIQPAELGDSAVYLCASNLRGSGNNEQSFGPGTRLTVL.